Listed here is a single T cell receptor beta chain. Its antigen is unknown. The CDR3 is 16 amino acids. Germline lookup yields CDR1 MGHDK and CDR2 SYGVNS. The V end was cut by 3 bases, the J end by 2 bases, with 14 bases between. The PCR used 60 Vbeta and 13 Jbeta primers. Profiling relied on immunoSEQ multiplex PCR, and the TCRdb table lists in-frame clones only, not all of them. The sample carries approximately 130,000 clones, roughly 80% recorded once. These data are taken from a study of cytomegalovirus exposure and HLA in healthy donors. At the level of the study: Unique TCRs from HLA-typed donors, roughly 89 million of them, were held in an early data release.

Study results and limitations: An analysis that came later showed most CMV-associated TCR beta chains appearing HLA-restricted.

V is TRBV25-1 and J is TRBJ2-1, with D tentatively TRBD1 (6 bases). Sequenced material: PBMCs. This receptor was taken from a young man in good health and CMV-seronegative. CDR3 DNA sequence: TGTGCCAGCAGTGACCTCGACAGGACCACCTACAATGAGCAGTTCTTC. As protein: CASSDLDRTTYNEQFF.